This T cell receptor (beta chain) was captured in a study of CD8+ T cells in alopecia areata. General observations from the study: Under tofacitinib, fewer expanded CD8+ clones appeared among the top 100 scalp clones. Given one nonresponder, whether baseline CD8+ expansion relates to response remains uncertain. Amid tofacitinib therapy, many expanded lesional clones stayed present in scalp and blood.

Treatment: oral pan-JAK inhibitor, 5-10 mg twice daily. Isolated RNA was reverse transcribed into cDNA used as the sequencing template. Clones were read by immunoSEQ multiplex PCR, and TCRdb kept only the in-frame ones, dropping some. The sample includes over 95,000 clones, more than 55% of them seen just once. The CDR3 contains 14 residues. Between the trimmed V and J ends, which lost 8 bases and 8 bases, there was a span of 21 bases. Per germline, CDR1 LGHNA and CDR2 YNFKEQ. On this clone itself: What it binds is unknown.

The chain carries TRBV4-2 and TRBJ1-2; TRBD1 is a possible D gene (5 bases). The input for sequencing was CD8+ T cells sorted from blood, taken at week 4, from a patient treated with tofacitinib. The clonotype comes from a human donor with alopecia areata. DNA of the CDR3: TGTGCCAGCGGGGGGAATTTTGGGCAGGAAGGCTACACCTTC. Amino acid sequence: CASGGNFGQEGYTF.